The 25 T cell receptor beta chains below were found in one sample sequenced in a study of glioma-infiltrating T cells. Using RNA template, CDR3s of TCR alpha and beta were amplified with iRepertoire arm-PCR. From the multiplex PCR reads, TCRdb called clonotypes with MiXCR, one entry per CDR3 protein. The sample records 150,000 or so distinct CDR3 sequences, approximately 40% being singletons. The sample taken for sequencing was glioma tissue, nonneoplastic brain tissue, or PBMCs (not recorded which). These receptors were obtained from a human donor with low-grade glioma or glioblastoma, undergoing nonglioma brain surgery, or in good health (not recorded which).

This clonotype was picked up a small number of times. This rearrangement joins TRBV5-4 to TRBJ2-1, with D uncertain. Between the trimmed V and J ends, which lost 0 bases and 8 bases, there was a span of 9 bases. Germline CDR1 and CDR2: SGHNT and YYREEE (reference sequence). The CDR3 loop spans 13 amino acids. In nucleotides, the CDR3 is TGTGCCAGCAGCTTGGTTAGTAGTGATGAGCAGTTCTTC. Protein: CASSLVSSDEQFF.

The table lists this clonotype with a few counts. The chain joins TRBV27 to TRBJ2-7; D tentatively fits TRBD1 or TRBD2 (5 bases each). Germline lookup yields CDR1 MNHEY and CDR2 SMNVEV (reference sequence). Trimming stripped 8 bases from V and 4 bases from J, with 15 bases between. The CDR3 extends over 13 amino acids. The CDR3: CASGRDGAYEQYF. The CDR3 nucleotides read TGTGCCAGCGGCCGGGACGGAGCTTACGAGCAGTACTTC.

This clonotype was detected only a few times. The chain combines TRBV6-1 with TRBJ1-3, with D perhaps TRBD1 (5 bases). V gave up 7 bases and J gave up 0 bases, with 13 bases separating them. Germline V gives CDR1 MNHNS, CDR2 SASEGT. The CDR3 contains 15 residues. The DNA for the CDR3 is TGTGCCAGCACTAATGGAGACAGCTCTGGAAACACCATATATTTT. Translated: CASTNGDSSGNTIYF.

This clonotype was counted a few times. The rearrangement uses TRBV29-1 and TRBJ2-1; D gene ambiguous. This CDR3 contains 12 residues. The V and J ends lost 5 bases and 4 bases respectively, with 9 bases between them. Germline-derived CDR1 and CDR2 are SQVTM and ANQGSEA. In nucleotides, the CDR3 is TGCAGCGTTTTGGGTGGATACAATGAGCAGTTCTTC. It is translated as CSVLGGYNEQFF.

The chain recombines TRBV12-3 or TRBV12-4 with TRBJ2-1, with D possibly matching TRBD1 (6 bases). Trimming removed 2 bases at V and 5 bases at J, with 10 bases between. There are 14 residues in the CDR3. The CDR3 loop reads CASSLQQGHNEQFF. Here the CDR3 DNA reads TGTGCCAGCAGTTTACAACAGGGCCACAATGAGCAGTTCTTC.

There are a few counts of this clonotype. The chain carries TRBV6-2 or TRBV6-3 and TRBJ1-1; 7 bases are a match to TRBD1. Germline CDR1 is MNHEY and CDR2 is SVGEGT. V was pared by 4 bases and J by 1 base, with 6 bases of the junction left unmatched. The CDR3 has 15 residues. This CDR3 reads CASSSYGTENTEAFF. DNA of the CDR3: TGTGCCAGCAGTTCGTACGGGACAGAGAACACTGAAGCTTTCTTT.

The chain joins TRBV18 to TRBJ2-3, with D perhaps matching TRBD2 (6 bases). V was shortened by 5 bases and J by 0 bases, with 15 bases between the two germline ends. Germline CDR1 is KGHSH and CDR2 is LQKENI. This CDR3 comprises 16 residues. This CDR3 is CASSSMASVSTDTQYF. CDR3 coding DNA: TGTGCCAGCTCATCGATGGCTAGCGTGAGCACAGATACGCAGTATTTT.

This clonotype has only one observation. This sequence joins TRBV12-3 or TRBV12-4 and TRBJ2-3, with D uncertain. Trimming took 7 bases from V and 14 from J, leaving 16 bases between them. The CDR3 has 11 residues. In DNA form, the CDR3 reads TGTGCCAGCACCTCCGGGCCCAGCCTGTATTTT. Translating gives CASTSGPSLYF.

Details on this clonotype: A clone one base away is much larger, so this may be a read error. V is TRBV28 and J is TRBJ2-7; the D gene is possibly TRBD1 (6 bases). The CDR3 loop spans 14 amino acids. The germline V gene has CDR1 MDHEN and CDR2 SYDVKM. DNA of the CDR3: TGTGCCAGCCGTTTATCAGGGGCCGTGGAAGGGCAGTACTTC. This encodes CASRLSGAVEGQYF.

V and J are TRBV20-1 and TRBJ2-1; D possibly corresponds to TRBD2 (5 bases). With 5 bases removed from V and 8 bases from J, the gap between germline ends came to 13 bases. There are 12 residues in the CDR3. Looked up from germline, CDR1 is DFQATT and CDR2 is SNEGSKA (reference sequence). The CDR3 sequence is CSAGTSRDEQFF. The DNA of the CDR3 is TGCAGTGCTGGCACTAGTAGGGATGAGCAGTTCTTC.

The rearrangement joins TRBV10-3 to TRBJ2-7; D call uncertain. V was pared by 8 bases and J by 0 bases, with 11 bases between. Germline V gene data show CDR1 as ENHRY and CDR2 as SYGVKD. CDR3 length: 13 residues. The CDR3: CAIGQALSYEQYF. In DNA, the CDR3 is TGTGCCATCGGGCAGGCCCTCTCCTACGAGCAGTACTTC.

In its sample, this clonotype was seen a few times. The chain joins TRBV6-6 to TRBJ2-7; D unresolved. The CDR3 contains 15 residues. Trimming pared 0 bases from V and 2 bases from J, leaving 11 bases between. Germline V CDR1 and CDR2: MNHNY, SVGAGI (reference sequence). CDR3 sequence reads: CASSYSSGRAYEQYF. As DNA, the CDR3 is TGTGCCAGCAGTTACTCGTCCGGTAGGGCCTACGAGCAGTACTTC.

With respect to this clonotype: The junction departs from the called germline gene at one end, perhaps through a read error. The chain's CDR3 is CAISFKGDGYTF. The DNA of the CDR3 is TGTGCCATCAGTTTCAAAGGGGATGGCTACACCTTC. The chain is built from TRBV6-9 and TRBJ1-2, with D possibly being TRBD1 (5 bases). The germline CDR1 and CDR2 sequences are MNHGY and SVAAGI. The CDR3 runs to 12 residues.

The genes are TRBV15 and TRBJ2-1; D remains ambiguous. V was trimmed by 0 bases and J by 9 bases, leaving 3 bases between them. This CDR3 has 11 amino acids. The germline gives CDR1 LNHNV, CDR2 YYDKDF (reference sequence). The CDR3 here is CATSRDREQFF. The CDR3 nucleotides read TGTGCCACCAGCAGAGATCGTGAGCAGTTCTTC. The entire variable domain, with the rest obtained from reference TRBV15 and TRBJ2-1, is as follows: DAMVIQNPRYQVTQFGKPVTLSCSQTLNHNVMYWYQQKSSQAPKLLFHYYDKDFNNEADTPDNFQSRRPNTSFCFLDIRSPGLGDTAMYLCATSRDREQFFGPGTRLTVL.

The chain uses TRBV14 and TRBJ1-6; D ambiguous. This CDR3 spans 14 amino acids. The V end was cut by 2 bases, the J end by 7 bases, with 9 bases between. Looked up from germline, CDR1 is SGHDN and CDR2 is FVKESK. This CDR3 reads CASSQMTRNSPLHF. The CDR3 nucleotides read TGTGCCAGCAGCCAAATGACACGCAATTCACCCCTCCACTTT. The variable domain in full, with the rest retrieved from reference TRBV14 and TRBJ1-6, is EAGVTQFPSHSVIEKGQTVTLRCDPISGHDNLYWYRRVMGKEIKFLLHFVKESKQDESGMPNNRFLAERTGGTYSTLKVQPAELEDSGVYFCASSQMTRNSPLHFGNGTRLTVT.

The rearrangement links TRBV28 to TRBJ1-5; TRBD1 agrees at 7 bases. J lost 2 bases, V lost 6 bases, and 7 bases had no gene match. CDR3 length equals 15 residues. Germline V gene data show CDR1 as MDHEN and CDR2 as SYDVKM. CDR3 amino acids: CASSTTGLGNQPQHF. The CDR3 coding sequence is TGTGCCAGCAGCACGACAGGGTTAGGCAATCAGCCCCAGCATTTT.

The chain joins TRBV28 to TRBJ1-2, with no clear D. This CDR3 contains 12 residues. The germline CDR1 and CDR2 sequences are MDHEN and SYDVKM. V was cut by 4 bases and J by 8 bases, with 11 bases left in between. The CDR3: CASSSLASGYTF. The CDR3 coding sequence is TGTGCCAGCAGTTCCCTCGCGTCCGGCTACACCTTC.

The chain joins TRBV19 to TRBJ1-1, with no clear D. This CDR3 has 13 residues. Germline CDR1 reads LNHDA; CDR2 reads SQIVND (reference sequence). Trimming stripped 9 bases from V and 5 bases from J, with 16 bases between. The CDR3 DNA follows: TGTGCCAGCAGCCCCGTCGGATTAACTGAAGCTTTCTTT. Its translation: CASSPVGLTEAFF.

This clonotype has just a few counts. This chain links TRBV27 with TRBJ2-5, with 9 bases aligning to TRBD2. Germline values: CDR1 MNHEY, CDR2 SMNVEV (reference sequence). V lost 7 bases to trimming and J lost 5 bases; unmatched junction nucleotides: 8. The CDR3 has 14 residues. In nucleotides, the CDR3 is TGTGCCAGCAAGAAAGCGGGAGGATCGGAGACCCAGTACTTC. Its protein is CASKKAGGSETQYF.

This clonotype was seen only a few times. The J gene is TRBJ2-5, the V gene TRBV27; 8 bases are shared with TRBD2. Trimming removed 8 bases from V and 3 bases from J; junction bases left unmatched: 8. The CDR3 contains 14 residues. CDR1 is MNHEY and CDR2 is SMNVEV in the germline V gene (reference sequence). CDR3 sequence reads: CASARTSTKETQYF. The CDR3 nucleotides read TGTGCCAGCGCCCGGACTAGCACTAAAGAGACCCAGTACTTC.

The chain couples TRBV28 to TRBJ1-3; no reliable D call. The germline CDR1 and CDR2 sequences are MDHEN and SYDVKM. V shed 2 bases and J shed 0 bases, with 11 bases lying between them. The length of the CDR3 is 16 residues. CDR3 in DNA: TGTGCCAGCAGTTTAGGTGCCGGGTCCTCTGGAAACACCATATATTTT. Amino acids: CASSLGAGSSGNTIYF. Full variable domain (remainder filled in from reference TRBV28 and TRBJ1-3): DVKVTQSSRYLVKRTGEKVFLECVQDMDHENMFWYRQDPGLGLRLIYFSYDVKMKEKGDIPEGYSVSREKKERFSLILESASTNQTSMYLCASSLGAGSSGNTIYFGEGSWLTVV.

The genes are TRBV28 and TRBJ1-2; D ambiguous. Germline CDR1 reads MDHEN; CDR2 reads SYDVKM. The ends were cut back, 5 bases at V and 2 bases at J, with 9 bases in the middle. The CDR3 spans 13 residues. The CDR3 sequence: CASSPGPNYGYTF. CDR3 bases: TGTGCCAGCAGTCCCGGACCGAACTATGGCTACACCTTC.

The chain is built from TRBV4-1 and TRBJ1-3, with 7 positions matching TRBD1. Germline CDR1 MGHRA, CDR2 YSYEKL. Germline trimming cut 2 bases from V and 4 bases from J; bases unmatched to any gene: 8. The CDR3 consists of 16 residues. This CDR3 reads CASSQPTGSRGNTIYF. CDR3 nucleotides: TGCGCCAGCAGCCAACCGACAGGGTCGAGAGGAAACACCATATATTTT.

This clonotype was counted only a few times. The chain carries TRBV6-1 and TRBJ2-5, with TRBD2 matching over 7 bases. The CDR3 length is 18 residues. The V gene's germline CDR1 is MNHNS and CDR2 SASEGT. Trimming at V came to 6 bases and at J to 1 base, leaving 17 bases not matched to a gene. The CDR3 region has the DNA TGTGCCAGCAGACACCGGGGGGAGACTGCCCCTCCCCAAGAGACCCAGTACTTC. Its protein product is CASRHRGETAPPQETQYF.

V and J are TRBV29-1 and TRBJ2-7; D possibly matches TRBD1 or TRBD2 (5 bases each). The CDR3 is made up of 12 amino acids. CDR1 is SQVTM and CDR2 is ANQGSEA in the germline V gene. Deletions cut 6 bases from V and 2 bases from J, with 11 bases between. The CDR3 nucleotides are TGCAGCGTGCAACCGGGACCCTACGAGCAGTACTTC. It is translated as CSVQPGPYEQYF.